This T cell receptor beta chain came from a study of cytomegalovirus exposure and HLA in healthy donors. The CDR3 contains 13 residues. V lost 0 bases to trimming and J lost 5 bases, with 4 bases between them. Looked up from germline, CDR1 is MNHEY and CDR2 is SVGAGI. A multiplex PCR was run with 60 Vbeta primers and 13 Jbeta primers. TCRdb's table, derived via immunoSEQ multiplex PCR, lists solely in-frame clones and lacks some. The repertoire holds around 170,000 clones, over 75% seen once, with about 0.5% in the top ten. This receptor was taken from a woman aged 50 to 65 in good health and CMV-seronegative. This chain uses TRBV6-5 with TRBJ1-4; D unclear. Sequencing used PBMCs. The CDR3 region is CASSYSGNEKLFF. In DNA, the CDR3 is TGTGCCAGCAGTTACTCGGGCAATGAAAAACTGTTTTTT.